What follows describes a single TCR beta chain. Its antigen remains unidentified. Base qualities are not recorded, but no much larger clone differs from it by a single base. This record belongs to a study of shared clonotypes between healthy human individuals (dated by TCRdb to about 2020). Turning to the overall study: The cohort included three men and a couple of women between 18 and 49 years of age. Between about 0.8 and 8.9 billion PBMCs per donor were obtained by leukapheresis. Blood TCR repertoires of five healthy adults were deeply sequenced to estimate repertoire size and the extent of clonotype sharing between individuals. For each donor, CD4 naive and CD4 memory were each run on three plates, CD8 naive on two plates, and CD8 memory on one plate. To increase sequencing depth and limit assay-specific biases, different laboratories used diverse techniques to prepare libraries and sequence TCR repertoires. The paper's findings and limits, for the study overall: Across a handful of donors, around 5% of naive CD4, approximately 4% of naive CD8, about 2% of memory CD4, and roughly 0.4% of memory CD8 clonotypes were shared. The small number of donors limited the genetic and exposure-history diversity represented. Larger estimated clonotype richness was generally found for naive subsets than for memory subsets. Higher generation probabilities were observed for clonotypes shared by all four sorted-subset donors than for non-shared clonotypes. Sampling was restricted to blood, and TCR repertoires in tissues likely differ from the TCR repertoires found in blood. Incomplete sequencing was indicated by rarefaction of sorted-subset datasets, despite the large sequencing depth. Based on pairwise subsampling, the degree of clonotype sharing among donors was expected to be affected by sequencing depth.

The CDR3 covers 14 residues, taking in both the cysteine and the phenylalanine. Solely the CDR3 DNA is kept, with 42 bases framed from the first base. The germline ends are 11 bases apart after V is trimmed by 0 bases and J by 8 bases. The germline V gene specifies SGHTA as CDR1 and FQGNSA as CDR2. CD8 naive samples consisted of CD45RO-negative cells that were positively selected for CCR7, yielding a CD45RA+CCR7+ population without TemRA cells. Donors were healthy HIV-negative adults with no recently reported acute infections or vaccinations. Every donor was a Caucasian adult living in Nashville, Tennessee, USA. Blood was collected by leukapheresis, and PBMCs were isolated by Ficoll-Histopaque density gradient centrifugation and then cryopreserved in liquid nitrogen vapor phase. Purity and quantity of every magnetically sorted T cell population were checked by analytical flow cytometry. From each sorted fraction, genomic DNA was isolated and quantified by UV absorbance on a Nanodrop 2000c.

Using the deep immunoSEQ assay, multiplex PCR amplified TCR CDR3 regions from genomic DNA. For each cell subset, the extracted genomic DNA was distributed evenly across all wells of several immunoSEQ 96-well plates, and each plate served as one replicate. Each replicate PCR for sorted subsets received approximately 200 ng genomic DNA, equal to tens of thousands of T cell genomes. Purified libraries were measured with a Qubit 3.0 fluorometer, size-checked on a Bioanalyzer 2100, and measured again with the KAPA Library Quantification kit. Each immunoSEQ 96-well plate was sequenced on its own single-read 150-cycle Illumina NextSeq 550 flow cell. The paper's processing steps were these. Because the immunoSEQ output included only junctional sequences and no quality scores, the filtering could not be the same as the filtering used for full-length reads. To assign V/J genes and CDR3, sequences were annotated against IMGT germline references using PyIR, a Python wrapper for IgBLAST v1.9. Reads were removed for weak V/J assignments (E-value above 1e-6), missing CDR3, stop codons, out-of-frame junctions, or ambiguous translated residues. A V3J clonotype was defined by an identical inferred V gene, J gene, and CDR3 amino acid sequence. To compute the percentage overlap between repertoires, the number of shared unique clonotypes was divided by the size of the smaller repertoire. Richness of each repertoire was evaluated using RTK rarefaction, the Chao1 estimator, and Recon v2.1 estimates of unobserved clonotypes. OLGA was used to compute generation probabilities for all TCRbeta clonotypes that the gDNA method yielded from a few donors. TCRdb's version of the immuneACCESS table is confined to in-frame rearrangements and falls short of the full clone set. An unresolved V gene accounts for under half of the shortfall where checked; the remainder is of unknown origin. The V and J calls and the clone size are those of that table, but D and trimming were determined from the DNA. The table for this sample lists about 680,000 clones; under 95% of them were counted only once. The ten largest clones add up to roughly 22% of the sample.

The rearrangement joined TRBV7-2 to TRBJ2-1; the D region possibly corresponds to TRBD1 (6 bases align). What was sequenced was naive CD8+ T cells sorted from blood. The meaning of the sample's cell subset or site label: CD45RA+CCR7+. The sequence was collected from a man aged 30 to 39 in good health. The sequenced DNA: TGTGCCAGCAGCTTAGCGCTCAGGGGCGATGAGCAGTTCTTC. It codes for CASSLALRGDEQFF.